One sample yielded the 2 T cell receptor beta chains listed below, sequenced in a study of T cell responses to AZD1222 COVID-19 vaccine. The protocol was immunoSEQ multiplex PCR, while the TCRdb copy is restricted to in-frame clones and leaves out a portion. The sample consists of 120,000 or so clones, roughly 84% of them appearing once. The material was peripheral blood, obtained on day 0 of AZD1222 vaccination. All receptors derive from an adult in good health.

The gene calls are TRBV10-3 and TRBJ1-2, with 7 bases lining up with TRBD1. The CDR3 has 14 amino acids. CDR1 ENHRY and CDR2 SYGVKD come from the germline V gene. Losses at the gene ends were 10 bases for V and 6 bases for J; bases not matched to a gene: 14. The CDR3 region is CATGGTANINGYTF. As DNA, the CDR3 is TGTGCCACCGGGGGGACAGCAAACATAAATGGCTACACCTTC.

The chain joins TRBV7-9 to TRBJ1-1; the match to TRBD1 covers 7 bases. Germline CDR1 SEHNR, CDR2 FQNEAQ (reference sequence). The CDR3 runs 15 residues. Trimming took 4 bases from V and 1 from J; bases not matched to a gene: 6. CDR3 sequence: CASSSLDRSNTEAFF. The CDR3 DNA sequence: TGTGCCAGCAGCTCGCTGGACAGGTCGAACACTGAAGCTTTCTTT.